This entry lists 15 T cell receptor beta chains sequenced from one sample in a study of shared clonotypes between healthy human individuals. Method: immunoSEQ multiplex PCR; TCRdb's copy keeps in-frame clones and lacks some. In the table there are around 1,900,000 clones, roughly 95% of which are singletons. Selected positively for CCR7 and CD45RO-negative, naive CD8 cells excluded terminally differentiated effector memory CD45RA+ cells. The sequencing sample was made of naive CD8+ T cells from PBMCs. The source is a man aged 18 to 30 in good health. Some clones in this sample may be carry-over from other donors' samples.

The chain is built from TRBV10-3 and TRBJ1-5; a possible D gene is TRBD1 (5 bases). The CDR3 loop spans 15 amino acids. Trimming pared 8 bases from V and 2 bases from J, leaving 16 bases between. Germline V gene data show CDR1 as ENHRY and CDR2 as SYGVKD. The CDR3 reads CAIRPDGRGNQPQHF. The CDR3 DNA is TGTGCCATCCGTCCGGATGGCAGGGGCAATCAGCCCCAGCATTTT.

With regard to this clone: The identical CDR3 is also encoded by other nucleotide sequences in the sample. This chain joins TRBV27 and TRBJ2-3, with D possibly matching TRBD1 (6 bases). Trimming pared 0 bases from V and 3 bases from J, leaving 7 bases between. Germline V gene sequence: CDR1 MNHEY, CDR2 SMNVEV (reference sequence). The CDR3 consists of 14 residues. Written as DNA, the CDR3 is TGTGCCAGCAGTTTATCAACAGGGACAGATACGCAGTATTTT. The encoded protein is CASSLSTGTDTQYF.

This chain joins TRBV7-9 and TRBJ2-7, with 7 bases identical to TRBD1. Germline V lookup: CDR1 SEHNR, CDR2 FQNEAQ (reference sequence). The J segment lost 4 bases and the V segment lost 4 bases, leaving 10 bases of the junction unmatched. CDR3 length: 15 residues. The CDR3 DNA is TGTGCCAGCAGCTCTACCGGGACAGTGACTTACGAGCAGTACTTC. Translation gives CASSSTGTVTYEQYF.

The rearrangement uses TRBV18 and TRBJ2-1; TRBD2 aligns across 14 bases. Looked up from germline, CDR1 is KGHSH and CDR2 is LQKENI. After removal of 0 bases from V and 3 bases from J, the junction contained 4 bases not matched to a gene. The CDR3 is made up of 18 amino acids. CDR3 region: CASSPPGTSGSFYNEQFF. Here the CDR3 DNA reads TGTGCCAGCTCACCACCCGGGACTAGCGGGAGTTTCTACAATGAGCAGTTCTTC.

The J gene is TRBJ2-1, the V gene TRBV10-3; D gene uncertain. V was pared by 4 bases and J by 3 bases, with 7 bases between. CDR1 is ENHRY, CDR2 SYGVKD, per germline. This CDR3 region has 13 residues. The DNA of the CDR3 is TGTGCCATCAGTGGTGGCAGCTACAATGAGCAGTTCTTC. Translation gives CAISGGSYNEQFF.

The CDR3 DNA sequence: TGCGCCAGCAGCTTGGCCAGCAGGGATGGTAACACCGGGGAGCTGTTTTTT. Translating gives CASSLASRDGNTGELFF. The chain employs TRBV5-1 and TRBJ2-2; a weak D match, TRBD1 (5 bases). The germline gives CDR1 SGHRS, CDR2 YFSETQ. The CDR3 contains 17 residues. Deletions cut 0 bases from V and 2 bases from J, with 14 bases between.

The V and J genes are TRBV4-1 and TRBJ2-1; 13 bases match TRBD2. The trim removed 3 bases at V and 9 bases at J, leaving 11 bases unmatched. Germline assignment: CDR1 MGHRA and CDR2 YSYEKL. The CDR3 has 17 amino acids. The CDR3 nucleotides are TGCGCCAGCAGCCAGGCCACTACTAGCGGGAGGGCTATTGAGCAGTTCTTC. This translates into CASSQATTSGRAIEQFF.

As for this clone: The same CDR3 is also encoded by other DNA sequences in this sample. The V gene is TRBV4-1, the J gene TRBJ2-7; D call uncertain. V lost 1 base and J lost 1, with 8 bases in between. CDR1 MGHRA and CDR2 YSYEKL come from the germline V gene. The CDR3 sequence is 14 residues long. The CDR3 here is CASSQAPLSYEQYF. CDR3 nucleotides: TGCGCCAGCAGCCAAGCCCCCCTTTCCTACGAGCAGTACTTC.

The sample holds a few counts of this clone. This rearrangement joins TRBV13 to TRBJ1-1; 9 bases align to TRBD1. The CDR3 runs to 15 residues. J was trimmed by 1 base and V by 0 bases; bases with no gene match: 0. Germline CDR1 PRHDT, CDR2 FYEKMQ (reference sequence). Written as DNA, the CDR3 is TGTGCCAGCAGCTTAGGGACAGGGGGGAACACTGAAGCTTTCTTT. This codes for CASSLGTGGNTEAFF.

V is TRBV9 and J is TRBJ2-2, with TRBD1 matching 12 bases. The CDR3 is 16 residues long. Looked up from germline, CDR1 is SGDLS and CDR2 is YYNGEE. With V trimmed by 1 base and J by 6 bases, 4 bases remained unmatched. The chain's CDR3 is CASSVSGTGGSGELFF. The DNA for the CDR3 is TGTGCCAGCAGCGTATCCGGGACAGGGGGCTCCGGGGAGCTGTTTTTT.

V gene TRBV7-6 combines with J gene TRBJ2-1; no clear D. The CDR3 is made up of 17 amino acids. The V end was cut by 1 base, the J end by 8 bases, with 21 bases between. CDR1 and CDR2 (germline): SGHVS, FNYEAQ. For the CDR3, the DNA is TGTGCCAGCAGCTTAGTACCCGCGGAGCGCTCCTTTTATGAGCAGTTCTTC. The encoded protein is CASSLVPAERSFYEQFF.

The CDR3 nucleotides read TGTGCCAGCCGCATGAGTTTTTCCTACAATGAGCAGTTCTTC. Protein sequence: CASRMSFSYNEQFF. The V and J genes are TRBV28 and TRBJ2-1; D uncertain. The germline V gene encodes CDR1 MDHEN and CDR2 SYDVKM. The CDR3 spans 14 residues. Trimming stripped 8 bases from V and 1 base from J, with 12 bases between. The full variable domain, with the rest looked up from reference TRBV28 and TRBJ2-1, is DVKVTQSSRYLVKRTGEKVFLECVQDMDHENMFWYRQDPGLGLRLIYFSYDVKMKEKGDIPEGYSVSREKKERFSLILESASTNQTSMYLCASRMSFSYNEQFFGPGTRLTVL.

This chain joins TRBV5-4 and TRBJ2-2; D call uncertain. This CDR3 region has 15 residues. Germline loops: CDR1 SGHNT, CDR2 YYREEE (reference sequence). V was clipped by 0 bases and J by 4 bases, with 10 bases between them. CDR3 in amino acids: CASSLAVLGTGELFF. CDR3 DNA sequence: TGTGCCAGCAGCTTGGCGGTCCTTGGCACCGGGGAGCTGTTTTTT.

V and J are TRBV5-4 and TRBJ1-1; D is unresolved. The CDR3 is 13 amino acids. Germline CDR1 and CDR2: SGHNT and YYREEE (reference sequence). V lost 4 bases to trimming and J lost 1 base, with 8 bases between them. For the CDR3, the DNA is TGTGCCAGCAGCCTTCACCAGAACACTGAAGCTTTCTTT. As protein: CASSLHQNTEAFF.

This chain uses TRBV19 with TRBJ2-7; TRBD2 matches 11 bases. V shed 8 bases, J shed 1 base, and the junction held 10 bases outside the gene matches. The CDR3 has 16 residues. CDR1 is LNHDA, CDR2 SQIVND, per germline (reference sequence). The DNA of the CDR3 is TGTGCCAGTTCCCCGACTAGCGGGACCCTATCCTACGAGCAGTACTTC. Its translation is CASSPTSGTLSYEQYF.